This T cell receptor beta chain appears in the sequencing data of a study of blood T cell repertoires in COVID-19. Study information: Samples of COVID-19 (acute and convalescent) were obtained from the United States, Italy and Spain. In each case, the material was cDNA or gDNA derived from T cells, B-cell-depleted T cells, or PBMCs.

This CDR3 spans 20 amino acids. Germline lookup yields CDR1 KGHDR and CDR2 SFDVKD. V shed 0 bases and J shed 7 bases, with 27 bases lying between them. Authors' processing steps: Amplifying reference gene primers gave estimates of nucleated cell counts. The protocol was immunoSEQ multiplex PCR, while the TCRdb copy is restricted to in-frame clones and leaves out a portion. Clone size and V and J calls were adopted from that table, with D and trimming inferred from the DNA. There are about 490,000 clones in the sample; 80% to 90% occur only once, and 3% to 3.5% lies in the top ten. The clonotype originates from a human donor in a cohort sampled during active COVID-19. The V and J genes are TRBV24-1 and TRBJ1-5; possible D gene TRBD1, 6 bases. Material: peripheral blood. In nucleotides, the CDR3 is TGTGCCACCAGTGATTTGCAGGTCGACAGGCCGCGAGTACCGGTACAGCCCCAGCATTTT. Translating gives CATSDLQVDRPRVPVQPQHF.